This T cell receptor (beta chain) was captured in a study of cytotoxic CD8 clonotypes in ibrutinib-treated CLL. Background on the study: About 25 partial and 2 complete responses; at median about 63 months, 14 remitted, some twelve progressed.

Germline lookup yields CDR1 GTSNPN and CDR2 SVGIG (reference sequence). Trimming stripped 2 bases from V and 4 bases from J, with 14 bases between. The CDR3 loop spans 14 amino acids. Clones were read by immunoSEQ multiplex PCR, and TCRdb kept only the in-frame ones, dropping some. The table lists 150,000 or so clones, more than 80% of them singletons. The gene calls are TRBV30 and TRBJ1-2; D unclear. This sequence was found in a human donor with chronic lymphocytic leukemia. The material was PBMCs, obtained after 24 months of ibrutinib treatment. The CDR3 loop reads CAWSTDRVSYGYTF. CDR3 coding DNA: TGTGCCTGGAGTACCGACCGGGTAAGCTATGGCTACACCTTC.